This TCR beta chain was recorded in a study of CD8+ T cells in alopecia areata (dated by TCRdb to 2017 to 2018). Notes on the research overall: Treated patients were enrolled in an open-label pilot trial of oral tofacitinib, 5 to 10 mg twice daily, for moderate-to-severe alopecia areata. Tofacitinib was given for 6 to 18 months, followed by 6 months of follow-up off drug to assess delayed response and recurrence. For the treated patients, the SALT score, which quantifies what percentage of scalp surface area is affected, served as the measure of disease severity. To study T cell clonal expansion in alopecia areata, the researchers applied high-throughput TCRbeta sequencing to both the C3H/HeJ mouse model and human patients. In humans, TCRbeta sequencing was performed on scalp tissue and on sorted CD4+ and CD8+ peripheral blood T cells from healthy controls and from patients with patchy or totalis/universalis alopecia areata. Patients on tofacitinib were biopsied at baseline and after 4 and 24 weeks of treatment, and several of the patients also had a later scalp biopsy. Scalp clonality was compared across normal scalp (n=4), patchy alopecia areata scalp (n=8), and alopecia totalis/universalis scalp (n=8). RNA was extracted with the PAXgene miRNA kit for fixed scalp, the miRNeasy kit for PBMCs, and the RNeasy kit for mouse skin. TCRbeta CDR3 regions were amplified by immunoSEQ multiplex PCR with 35 Vbeta forward and 13 Jbeta reverse primers. Overall study results and their limits: With tofacitinib, both scalp clonality and the number of expanded CD8+ clones among the top 100 scalp clones went down significantly. During tofacitinib treatment, many expanded lesional clones stuck around in both scalp and blood, and this persistence may partly explain why relapse happens after treatment is stopped. Higher clonality and more expanded CD8+ clones were observed in lesional scalp than in normal scalp, particularly in alopecia totalis/universalis, a finding suggestive of antigenic drive. TCR sequences shared between patients were less clear than in mice, possibly partly because of HLA diversity in the patient population. Unlike mouse skin, where gammadelta T cells dominate, normal human skin contains resident alphabeta T cells that get sequenced too, which complicates analysis of the scalp TCR repertoire. Because the treated cohort was small and had just a single nonresponder, larger studies are needed to establish links between baseline CD8+ expansion and response.

From the cysteine up to the phenylalanine, the CDR3 has a length of 14 residues. Of the read, only the CDR3 DNA is kept; its 42 bases are in frame from base 1. At the junction V is shortened by 4 bases and J by 2 bases; bases outside the gene matches: 5. The germline V gene yields MGHDK for CDR1 and SYGVNS for CDR2. About this clone: Its antigen is not yet known. No much larger clone is present one base from it, and per-base qualities are unavailable.

Libraries were prepared through the immunoSEQ multiplex PCR assay. To provide template for TCR sequencing, every sample had RNA extracted and reverse transcribed into cDNA. SuperScript III was used to make first-strand cDNA, primed with a 2:1 mix of oligo-dT and random hexamers. A synthetic immune receptor repertoire was used to measure amplification bias, and any remaining bias was corrected computationally. The study's own analysis went as follows. Raw reads were preprocessed to remove errors, and CDR3 was defined by IMGT conventions from the conserved cysteine to phenylalanine. To get clonality, Shannon entropy was normalized by log2 of the number of productive unique TCRs and the result was subtracted from 1. CD4 or CD8 identity of scalp clones was inferred by cross-referencing scalp TCRbeta sequences with sorted blood CD4 and CD8 repertoires. The table comes from immuneACCESS by way of TCRdb, which keeps in-frame sequences with V and J called. Part of the clones is missing from these tables; in studies checked, under half for an unresolved V gene and the rest for unknown reasons. The D gene and trimming were derived from the DNA, and the V and J assignments and clone size from that table. This sample has about 200,000 clones in its table, and more than 45% of those were observed once. Approximately 5.1% of the sample is in the top ten clones.

The intended sense of this specimen's time point label: 20 to 30 weeks on oral tofacitinib. The treatment or condition tag for this specimen amounts to: oral pan-JAK inhibitor, 5-10 mg twice daily. Peripheral blood and lesional scalp punch biopsies were obtained from patients with alopecia areata. After PBMCs were isolated by density centrifugation and stained for CD3, CD4 and CD8, a FACSAria was used to sort CD4+ and CD8+ T cells. The chain couples TRBV25-1 to TRBJ2-7; TRBD2 matches 7 bases in the middle. The input for sequencing was CD4+ T cells sorted from blood, taken at week 24, from a patient treated with tofacitinib. This sequence originates from a human donor with alopecia areata. The DNA sequence is given as TGTGCCAGCAGTGCGACACGGGGGGCCTACGAGCAGTACTTC. Translated, it gives CASSATRGAYEQYF.